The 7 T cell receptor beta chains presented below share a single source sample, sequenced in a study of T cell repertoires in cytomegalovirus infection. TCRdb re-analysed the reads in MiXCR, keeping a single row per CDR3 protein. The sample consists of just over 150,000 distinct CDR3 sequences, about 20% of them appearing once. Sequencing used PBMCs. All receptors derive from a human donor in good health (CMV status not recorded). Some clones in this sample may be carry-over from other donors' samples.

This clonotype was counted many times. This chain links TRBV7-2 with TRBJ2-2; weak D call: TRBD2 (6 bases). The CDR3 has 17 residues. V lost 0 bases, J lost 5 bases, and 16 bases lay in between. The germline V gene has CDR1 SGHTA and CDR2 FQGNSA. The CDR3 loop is CASSLAGKLASTGELFF. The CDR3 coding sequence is TGTGCCAGCAGCTTAGCGGGGAAACTAGCATCAACCGGGGAGCTGTTTTTT.

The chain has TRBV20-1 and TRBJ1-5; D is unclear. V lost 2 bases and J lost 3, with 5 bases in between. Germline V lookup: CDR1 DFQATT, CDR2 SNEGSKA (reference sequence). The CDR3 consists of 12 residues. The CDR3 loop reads CSARPNNQPQHF. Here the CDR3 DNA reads TGCAGTGCTAGACCGAACAATCAGCCCCAGCATTTT.

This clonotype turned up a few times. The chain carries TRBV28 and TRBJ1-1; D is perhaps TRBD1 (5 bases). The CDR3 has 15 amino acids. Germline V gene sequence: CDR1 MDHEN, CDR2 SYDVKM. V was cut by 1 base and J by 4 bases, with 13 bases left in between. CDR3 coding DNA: TGTGCCAGCAGTTTATTAGGGGATAAGGCCACTGAAGCTTTCTTT. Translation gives CASSLLGDKATEAFF.

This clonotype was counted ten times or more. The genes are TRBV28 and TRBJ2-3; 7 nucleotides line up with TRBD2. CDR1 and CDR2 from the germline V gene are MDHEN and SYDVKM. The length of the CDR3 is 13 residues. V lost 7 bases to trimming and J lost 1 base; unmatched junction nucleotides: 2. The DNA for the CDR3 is TGTGCCAGCATGGGGGGGGGCACAGATACGCAGTATTTT. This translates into CASMGGGTDTQYF. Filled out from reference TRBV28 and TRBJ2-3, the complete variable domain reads DVKVTQSSRYLVKRTGEKVFLECVQDMDHENMFWYRQDPGLGLRLIYFSYDVKMKEKGDIPEGYSVSREKKERFSLILESASTNQTSMYLCASMGGGTDTQYFGPGTRLTVL.

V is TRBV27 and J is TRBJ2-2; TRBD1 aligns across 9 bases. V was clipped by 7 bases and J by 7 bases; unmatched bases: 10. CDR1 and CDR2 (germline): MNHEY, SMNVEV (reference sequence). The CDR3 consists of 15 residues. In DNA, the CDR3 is TGTGCCAGCAAATACTTGGACAGGGGCAACGGGGAGCTGTTTTTT. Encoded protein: CASKYLDRGNGELFF.

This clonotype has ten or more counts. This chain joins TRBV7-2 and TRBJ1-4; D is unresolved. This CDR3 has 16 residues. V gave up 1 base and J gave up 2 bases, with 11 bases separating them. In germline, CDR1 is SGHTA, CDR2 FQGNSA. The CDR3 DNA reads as TGTGCCAGCAGCTTAGGATTGGAACCGACTAATGAAAAACTGTTTTTT. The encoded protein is CASSLGLEPTNEKLFF.

CDR3 coding DNA: TGTGCCAGCAGTGACCCCGGGGGCCTCACAGGTTCAGATACGCAGTATTTT. It yields the protein CASSDPGGLTGSDTQYF. V is TRBV2 and J is TRBJ2-3; perhaps D is TRBD1 or TRBD2 (6 bases each). CDR1 and CDR2 (germline): SNHLY, FYNNEI. The CDR3 extends over 17 amino acids. V lost 3 bases and J lost 4, with 20 bases in between.